Listed below are T cell receptor beta chains from one sample, sequenced in a study of cytomegalovirus exposure and HLA in healthy donors. Profiled with immunoSEQ multiplex PCR; TCRdb holds only in-frame clones, not every one. The sample carries 85,000 to 95,000 clones, approximately 80% recorded once. The material sequenced was PBMCs. All receptors derive from a man younger than 45 in good health and CMV-seropositive. Both conserved end residues are part of each CDR3. A D gene is named only where the DNA matches it firmly. The size of a clone is reported for some rows only, either as once, few or many, or as a class for expanded clones.

clone size: few
V gene: TRBV4-1
D gene: -
J gene: TRBJ1-4
CDR3 DNA: TGCGCCAGCAGCCAAGGGTCGGGTAATGAAAAACTGTTTTTT
CDR3 protein: CASSQGSGNEKLFF

clone size: -
V gene: TRBV5-5
D gene: -
J gene: TRBJ2-7
CDR3 DNA: TGTGCCAGCAGCTTGTGGCCAGGAACCTACGAGCAGTACTTC
CDR3 protein: CASSLWPGTYEQYF

clone size: once
V gene: TRBV6-5
D gene: -
J gene: TRBJ1-1
CDR3 DNA: TGTGCCAGCAGTCCGACATTGAACACTGAAGCTTTCTTT
CDR3 protein: CASSPTLNTEAFF

clone size: -
V gene: TRBV28
D gene: -
J gene: TRBJ2-1
CDR3 DNA: TGTGCCAGCACCGTACCCGGACAGTTAAATGAGCAGTTCTTC
CDR3 protein: CASTVPGQLNEQFF

clone size: -
V gene: TRBV29-1
D gene: TRBD1
J gene: TRBJ1-1
CDR3 DNA: TGCAGCGGGATCCGGACAGGGAACACTGAAGCTTTCTTT
CDR3 protein: CSGIRTGNTEAFF

clone size: -
V gene: TRBV28
D gene: -
J gene: TRBJ1-1
CDR3 DNA: TGTGCCAGCACCCCGGACACTATGAACACTGAAGCTTTCTTT
CDR3 protein: CASTPDTMNTEAFF

clone size: -
V gene: TRBV5-4
D gene: TRBD2
J gene: TRBJ2-2
CDR3 DNA: TGTGCCAGCAACCACGGGCGGGAGCGAAACACCGGGGAGCTGTTTTTT
CDR3 protein: CASNHGRERNTGELFF

clone size: -
V gene: TRBV7-8
D gene: TRBD2
J gene: TRBJ2-1
CDR3 DNA: TGTGCCAGCAGCCGGGGGATCGGCGGGGGGGTAATCGAAGAGCAGTTCTTC
CDR3 protein: CASSRGIGGGVIEEQFF

clone size: -
V gene: TRBV4-1
D gene: -
J gene: TRBJ2-1
CDR3 DNA: TGCGCCAGCAGCCGAGGTGGAGGGACCCTCTACAATGAGCAGTTCTTC
CDR3 protein: CASSRGGGTLYNEQFF

clone size: few
V gene: TRBV7-6
D gene: -
J gene: TRBJ2-1
CDR3 DNA: TGTGCCAGTTCACCGGGTAGCGGAAATGAGCAGTTCTTC
CDR3 protein: CASSPGSGNEQFF

clone size: -
V gene: TRBV5-6
D gene: -
J gene: TRBJ2-3
CDR3 DNA: TGTGCCAGCAGCTTGGAAGCGCGTGATACGCAGTATTTT
CDR3 protein: CASSLEARDTQYF

clone size: -
V gene: TRBV29-1
D gene: TRBD2
J gene: TRBJ2-1
CDR3 DNA: TGCAGCGTTGAACGCGTTCTAGCGGGGGGCGAGCAGTTCTTC
CDR3 protein: CSVERVLAGGEQFF

clone size: -
V gene: TRBV4-3
D gene: TRBD2
J gene: TRBJ2-5
CDR3 DNA: TGCGCCAGCAACCCGGGACTAGGGATAGGAGAGACCCAGTACTTC
CDR3 protein: CASNPGLGIGETQYF

clone size: few
V gene: TRBV7-7
D gene: -
J gene: TRBJ2-1
CDR3 DNA: TGTGCTAGCAGCTTAACAGCAGGCATAAAAGGAGAGCAGTTCTTC
CDR3 protein: CASSLTAGIKGEQFF

clone size: -
V gene: TRBV19
D gene: TRBD1
J gene: TRBJ2-7
CDR3 DNA: TGTGCCAGTAAAAGGACAGGGGGCAGCGACGAGCAGTACTTC
CDR3 protein: CASKRTGGSDEQYF

clone size: -
V gene: TRBV4-1
D gene: -
J gene: TRBJ1-2
CDR3 DNA: TGCGCCAGCAGCCAAGATCCGACAGGAGTCTATGGCTACACCTTC
CDR3 protein: CASSQDPTGVYGYTF

clone size: -
V gene: TRBV11-2
D gene: -
J gene: TRBJ2-7
CDR3 DNA: TGTGCCAGCAGCTCGGGCAGGGCTTCTCGCGAGCAGTACTTC
CDR3 protein: CASSSGRASREQYF

clone size: -
V gene: TRBV4-3
D gene: -
J gene: TRBJ1-1
CDR3 DNA: TGCGCCAGCAGCCAAGGGGAGATGGGAAAGACTGCTTTCTTT
CDR3 protein: CASSQGEMGKTAFF

clone size: -
V gene: TRBV4-1
D gene: -
J gene: TRBJ2-2
CDR3 DNA: TGCGCCAGCAGCCTCCGGGACACAAACACCGGGGAGCTGTTTTTT
CDR3 protein: CASSLRDTNTGELFF

clone size: -
V gene: TRBV7-9
D gene: -
J gene: TRBJ1-6
CDR3 DNA: TGTGCCAGCAGTCCCTCCATCGGCTATAATTCACCCCTCCACTTT
CDR3 protein: CASSPSIGYNSPLHF

clone size: -
V gene: TRBV7-6
D gene: -
J gene: TRBJ2-3
CDR3 DNA: TGTGCCAGCAGTCGAGTCCCCGCGGCAGATACGCAGTATTTT
CDR3 protein: CASSRVPAADTQYF

clone size: -
V gene: TRBV5-1
D gene: TRBD1
J gene: TRBJ2-7
CDR3 DNA: TGCGCCAGCAGTTACCGGACAGGCCCCTACGAGCAGTACTTC
CDR3 protein: CASSYRTGPYEQYF

clone size: -
V gene: TRBV5-3
D gene: -
J gene: TRBJ1-1
CDR3 DNA: TGTGCCGGACCCGGCAGGGACACTGAAGCTTTCTTT
CDR3 protein: CAGPGRDTEAFF

clone size: -
V gene: TRBV5-1
D gene: TRBD2
J gene: TRBJ2-1
CDR3 DNA: TGCGCCAGCAGCTTGAATCCTCTAGCGGGGGGGCGAAATGAGCAGTTCTTC
CDR3 protein: CASSLNPLAGGRNEQFF

clone size: -
V gene: TRBV9
D gene: TRBD1
J gene: TRBJ1-3
CDR3 DNA: TGTGCCAGCAGCGTCGGCGACAGGGTATCTGGAAACACCATATATTTT
CDR3 protein: CASSVGDRVSGNTIYF

clone size: few
V gene: TRBV7-3
D gene: -
J gene: TRBJ2-3
CDR3 DNA: TGTGCCAGCAGCCAACAGAGGGGGGGTACGCAGTATTTT
CDR3 protein: CASSQQRGGTQYF